Sequencing of this T cell receptor (beta chain) was carried out in a study of OX40 agonist ivuxolimab in advanced cancers. The overall study: In this cohort, patients received ivuxolimab, an agonistic anti-OX40 (CD134) antibody. Study results and caveats: CD8+ T cells were the subset that, on average, had more expanded clones than CD4+.

Patients with a history of autoimmune disease or on systemic immunosuppression were excluded. Between the trimmed V and J ends, which lost 6 bases and 4 bases, there was a span of 29 bases. Germline CDR1 is SGHRS and CDR2 is YFSETQ. The CDR3 contains 19 residues. With respect to this clone: Its antigen is as yet unknown.

TCRdb's table, derived via immunoSEQ multiplex PCR, lists solely in-frame clones and lacks some. The repertoire holds more than 60,000 clones, with 75% to 80% as singletons. The V call is TRBV5-1, the J call TRBJ1-3, with D possibly TRBD1 on 6 matching bases. The sample here was CD4+ or CD8+ T cells sorted from blood, taken in a trial of the OX40 agonist ivuxolimab. The sequence was collected from an adult with an advanced solid tumor such as melanoma, head and neck, liver or kidney cancer. This chain's CDR3 is CASIHFHPPTGLGGNTIYF. Written as DNA, the CDR3 is TGCGCCAGCATCCATTTTCATCCTCCTACAGGGCTAGGGGGAAACACCATATATTTT. Complete variable domain (other parts from reference TRBV5-1 and TRBJ1-3): KAGVTQTPRYLIKTRGQQVTLSCSPISGHRSVSWYQQTPGQGLQFLFEYFSETQRNKGNFPGRFSGRQFSNSRSEMNVSTLELGDSALYLCASIHFHPPTGLGGNTIYFGEGSWLTVV.